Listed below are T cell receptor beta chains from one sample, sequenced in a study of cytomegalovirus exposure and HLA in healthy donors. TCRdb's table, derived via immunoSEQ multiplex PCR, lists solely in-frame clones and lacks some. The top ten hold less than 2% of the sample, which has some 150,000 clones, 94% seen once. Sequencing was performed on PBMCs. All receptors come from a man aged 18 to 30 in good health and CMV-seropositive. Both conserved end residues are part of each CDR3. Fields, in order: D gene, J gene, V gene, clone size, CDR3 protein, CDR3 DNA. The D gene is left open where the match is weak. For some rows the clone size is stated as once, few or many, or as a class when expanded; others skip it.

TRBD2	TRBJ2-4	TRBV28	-	CASSSTLAGGPRAKNIQYF	TGTGCCAGCAGTTCGACACTAGCGGGAGGGCCTAGAGCCAAAAACATTCAGTACTTC
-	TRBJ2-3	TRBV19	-	CASSIQDLLTDTQYF	TGTGCCAGTAGTATACAGGATCTGCTCACAGATACGCAGTATTTT
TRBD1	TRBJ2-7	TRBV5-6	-	CASSLLGQESYEQYF	TGTGCCAGCAGCTTGCTGGGACAGGAGTCCTACGAGCAGTACTTC
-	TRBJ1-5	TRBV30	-	CAWSRRDRRNQPQHF	TGTGCCTGGAGTCGCAGAGACAGGCGCAATCAGCCCCAGCATTTT
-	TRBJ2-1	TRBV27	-	CASSPRFNEQFF	TGTGCCAGCAGTCCCCGTTTCAATGAGCAGTTCTTC
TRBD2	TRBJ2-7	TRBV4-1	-	CASSQAVGGGVSYEQYF	TGCGCCAGCAGCCAAGCCGTTGGCGGGGGAGTCTCCTACGAGCAGTACTTC
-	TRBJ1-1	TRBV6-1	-	CASAYGPGIEAFF	TGTGCCAGCGCATACGGTCCGGGGATAGAAGCTTTCTTT
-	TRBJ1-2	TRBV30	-	CAWTRQVNRPNYGYTF	TGTGCCTGGACCCGACAGGTCAACAGACCTAACTATGGCTACACCTTC
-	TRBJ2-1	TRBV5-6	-	CASSWTQGSSYNEQFF	TGTGCCAGCAGCTGGACCCAGGGCAGCTCCTACAATGAGCAGTTCTTC
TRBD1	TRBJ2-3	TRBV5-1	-	CASGQGSTSTDTQYF	TGCGCCAGCGGACAGGGTAGTACTAGCACAGATACGCAGTATTTT
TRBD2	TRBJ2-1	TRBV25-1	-	CASSAPSGGYNEQFF	TGTGCCAGCAGTGCCCCTAGCGGGGGTTACAATGAGCAGTTCTTC
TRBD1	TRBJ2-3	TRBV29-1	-	CSVGNRGDTQYF	TGCAGCGTCGGGAACAGGGGGGATACGCAGTATTTT
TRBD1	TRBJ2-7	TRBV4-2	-	CASSPGQGAYEQYF	TGTGCCAGCAGCCCGGGACAGGGTGCCTACGAGCAGTACTTC
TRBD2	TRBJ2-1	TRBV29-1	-	CSVGTSAYNEQFF	TGCAGCGTTGGGACTAGCGCCTACAATGAGCAGTTCTTC
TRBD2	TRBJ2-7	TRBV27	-	CASSLTLTSGVYEQYF	TGTGCCAGCAGTTTAACCCTGACTAGCGGGGTCTACGAGCAGTACTTC
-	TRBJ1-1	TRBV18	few	CASSRESGSEAFF	TGTGCCAGCTCACGGGAGAGCGGGAGTGAAGCTTTCTTT
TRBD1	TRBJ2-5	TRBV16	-	CASSRDREETQYF	TGTGCCAGCAGCCGGGACAGAGAAGAGACCCAGTACTTC
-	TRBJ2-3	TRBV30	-	CAWSVRLARQYF	TGTGCCTGGAGTGTAAGGCTAGCCCGGCAGTATTTT
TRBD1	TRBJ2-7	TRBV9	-	CASSVGRDRASYEQYF	TGTGCCAGCAGCGTCGGCCGGGACAGAGCCTCCTACGAGCAGTACTTC
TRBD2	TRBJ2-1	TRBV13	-	CASSVGTSGSYNEQFF	TGTGCCAGCAGCGTTGGGACTAGCGGATCCTACAATGAGCAGTTCTTC
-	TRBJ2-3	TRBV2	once	CASSLQGLLTDTQYF	TGTGCCAGCAGCCTACAGGGCTTGCTCACAGATACGCAGTATTTT
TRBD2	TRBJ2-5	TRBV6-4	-	CASSRRRLAGETQYF	TGTGCCAGCAGTAGACGGAGGCTAGCGGGAGAGACCCAGTACTTC
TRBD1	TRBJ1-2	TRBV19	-	CASSAGQGERPSWGYTF	TGTGCCAGTAGTGCGGGACAGGGGGAACGTCCCTCCTGGGGCTACACCTTC
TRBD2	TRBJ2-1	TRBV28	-	CASSLLAEGYNEQFF	TGTGCCAGCAGTTTACTAGCGGAAGGCTACAATGAGCAGTTCTTC
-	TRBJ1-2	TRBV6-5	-	CASSYTGGGYTF	TGTGCCAGCAGTTACACGGGGGGCGGCTACACCTTC
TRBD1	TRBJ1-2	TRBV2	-	CASSDRGRNGYTF	TGTGCCAGCAGTGACAGGGGGCGGAATGGCTACACCTTC
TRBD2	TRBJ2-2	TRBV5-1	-	CASSLGAGAAGELFF	TGCGCCAGCAGCTTGGGGGCGGGAGCTGCCGGGGAGCTGTTTTTT
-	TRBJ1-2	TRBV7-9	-	CASSYLPPGKDGYTF	TGTGCCAGCAGCTACCTACCCCCAGGGAAGGATGGCTACACCTTC
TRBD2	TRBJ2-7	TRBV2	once	CASFLSGTSVTYEQYF	TGTGCCAGCTTTTTATCCGGGACTAGCGTTACCTACGAGCAGTACTTC
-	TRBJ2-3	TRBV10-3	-	CAITEGSTDTQYF	TGTGCCATCACGGAGGGTAGCACAGATACGCAGTATTTT
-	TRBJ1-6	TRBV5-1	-	CASSSDSPLHSPLHF	TGCGCCAGCAGTTCCGACAGTCCCCTCCATTCACCCCTCCACTTT
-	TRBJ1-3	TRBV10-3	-	CAISGVGGGNTIYF	TGTGCCATCAGTGGAGTAGGAGGAGGAAACACCATATATTTT
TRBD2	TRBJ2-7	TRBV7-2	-	CASSLEGSSGTYEQYF	TGTGCCAGCAGCTTAGAGGGGAGTAGCGGGACCTACGAGCAGTACTTC
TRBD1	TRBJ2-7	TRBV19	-	CASSIAGTGVHEQYF	TGTGCCAGTAGTATAGCCGGGACAGGGGTCCACGAGCAGTACTTC
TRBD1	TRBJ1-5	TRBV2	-	CASSWDRENQPQHF	TGTGCCAGCAGCTGGGACAGGGAGAATCAGCCCCAGCATTTT
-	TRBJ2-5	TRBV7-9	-	CASTGQSGQETQYF	TGTGCCAGCACGGGACAAAGCGGACAAGAGACCCAGTACTTC
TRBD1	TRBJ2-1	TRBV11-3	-	CASSEQGYNEQFF	TGTGCCAGCAGCGAACAGGGGTACAATGAGCAGTTCTTC
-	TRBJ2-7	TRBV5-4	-	CASSRGHGGGNEQYF	TGTGCCAGCAGCCGCGGACACGGCGGGGGCAACGAGCAGTACTTC
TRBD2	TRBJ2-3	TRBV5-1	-	CASSSLGTSGRLTDTQYF	TGCGCCAGCAGCTCCCTCGGGACTAGCGGGAGGCTCACAGATACGCAGTATTTT
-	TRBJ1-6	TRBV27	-	CASSLSTFNYNSPLHF	TGTGCCAGCAGTCTTTCGACATTCAACTATAATTCACCCCTCCACTTT
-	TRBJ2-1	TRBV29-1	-	CSVEGLRDRIPYNEQFF	TGCAGCGTTGAAGGCCTGCGGGACCGGATTCCCTACAATGAGCAGTTCTTC
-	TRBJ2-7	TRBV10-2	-	CASCPRGSYEQYF	TGCGCCAGTTGCCCTCGGGGCTCCTACGAGCAGTACTTC
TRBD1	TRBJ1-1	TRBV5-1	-	CASSLQGPQTEAFF	TGCGCCAGCAGCTTACAGGGGCCGCAAACTGAAGCTTTCTTT
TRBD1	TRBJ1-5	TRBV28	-	CASSSPYRTGLLNQPQHF	TGTGCCAGCAGTTCCCCCTATCGGACAGGGCTACTCAATCAGCCCCAGCATTTT
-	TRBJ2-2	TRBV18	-	CASSGGTSNTGELFF	TGTGCCAGCTCAGGCGGGACTTCTAACACCGGGGAGCTGTTTTTT
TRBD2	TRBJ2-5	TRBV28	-	CASSPPGLAGENQETQYF	TGTGCCAGCAGTCCTCCGGGACTAGCGGGAGAGAATCAAGAGACCCAGTACTTC
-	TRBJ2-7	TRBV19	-	CASSIARQANYEQYF	TGTGCCAGTAGTATAGCGCGACAGGCGAACTACGAGCAGTACTTC
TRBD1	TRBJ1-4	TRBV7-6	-	CASSSYEEDRGKLFF	TGTGCCAGCAGCTCATACGAAGAGGACAGGGGAAAACTGTTTTTT
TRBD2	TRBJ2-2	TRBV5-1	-	CASSLMTSGSAGELFF	TGCGCCAGCAGCTTGATGACTAGCGGGTCGGCCGGGGAGCTGTTTTTT